Sequencing of this TCR beta chain was carried out in a study of T cells in Graves' hyperthyroidism and ophthalmopathy. From RNA transcripts, TCR beta CDR3 regions were amplified. Carried out on the TCR CDR3, a first-round RT-PCR used the HTBI primer set. TCRdb reanalysed the multiplex PCR reads using MiXCR and keeps one entry per CDR3 protein. The profile covers about 480,000 distinct CDR3 sequences, with 14% appearing a single time and less than 20% taken by the ten largest. Subjects aged 18 to 65 presented with newly diagnosed hyperthyroidism of less than 2 months' duration. Patients with uncontrolled infections, other autoimmune diseases, pregnancy or lactation were excluded. Isolation of PBMCs was performed on around 9.3 ml fresh peripheral blood. This clonotype was counted between two and nine times. Material for sequencing was blood. The sequence came from a woman aged 18-35 years with Graves' hyperthyroidism.

In DNA, the CDR3 is TGTGCCACCTCAGACAGGAGTTACGAGCAGTACGTC. Its protein product is CATSDRSYEQYV. The chain couples TRBV24-1 to TRBJ2-7, with D possibly TRBD1 on 6 matching bases. V was trimmed by 9 bases and J by 4 bases, leaving 12 bases between them. This CDR3 region has 12 residues. The germline gives CDR1 KGHDR, CDR2 SFDVKD.